This T cell receptor (beta chain) was sequenced in a study of cytomegalovirus exposure and HLA in healthy donors. Study outcomes and limitations: It was taken for granted in presence/absence analyses that sequencing depth across donors was roughly uniform.

Regarding this clone: Its antigen is unidentified.

Trimming left V 1 base short and J 4 bases short, with 10 bases between. The CDR3 loop spans 14 amino acids. Germline V lookup: CDR1 MGHDK, CDR2 SYGVNS. The PCR employed 60 Vbeta primers together with 13 Jbeta primers. Sequencing was performed with immunoSEQ multiplex PCR; in TCRdb, only in-frame clones are kept and a portion is missing. The data show about 200,000 clones, with 70% to 80% seen just once and approximately 0.4% held by the top ten. What was sequenced was PBMCs. The chain carries TRBV25-1 and TRBJ2-5, with D unclear. This sequence was found in a male donor in good health and CMV-seropositive. This CDR3 reads CASSEFTELETQYF. The CDR3 DNA reads TGTGCCAGCAGTGAATTTACAGAATTAGAGACCCAGTACTTC.